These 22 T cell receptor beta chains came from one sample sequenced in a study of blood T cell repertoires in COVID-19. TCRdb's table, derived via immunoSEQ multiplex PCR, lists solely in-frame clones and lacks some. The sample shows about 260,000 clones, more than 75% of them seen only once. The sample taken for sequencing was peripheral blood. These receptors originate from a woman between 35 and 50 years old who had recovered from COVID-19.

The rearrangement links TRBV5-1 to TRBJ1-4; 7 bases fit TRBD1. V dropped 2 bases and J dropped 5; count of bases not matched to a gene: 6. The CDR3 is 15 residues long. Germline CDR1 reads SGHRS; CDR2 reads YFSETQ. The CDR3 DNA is TGCGCCAGCAGCTTTCTGGGACAGTCGAATGAAAAACTGTTTTTT. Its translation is CASSFLGQSNEKLFF.

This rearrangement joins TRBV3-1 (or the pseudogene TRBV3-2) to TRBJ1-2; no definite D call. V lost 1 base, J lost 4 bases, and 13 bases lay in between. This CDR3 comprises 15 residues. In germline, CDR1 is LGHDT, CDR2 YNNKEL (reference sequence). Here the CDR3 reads CASSQVLGGLYGYTF. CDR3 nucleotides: TGTGCCAGCAGCCAAGTACTAGGCGGACTCTATGGCTACACCTTC.

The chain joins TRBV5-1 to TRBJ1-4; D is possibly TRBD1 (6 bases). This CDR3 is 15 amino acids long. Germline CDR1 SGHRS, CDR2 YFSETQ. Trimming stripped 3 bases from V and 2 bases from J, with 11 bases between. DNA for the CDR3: TGCGCCAGCAGCTCTTTACAGGGCACTAATGAAAAACTGTTTTTT. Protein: CASSSLQGTNEKLFF.

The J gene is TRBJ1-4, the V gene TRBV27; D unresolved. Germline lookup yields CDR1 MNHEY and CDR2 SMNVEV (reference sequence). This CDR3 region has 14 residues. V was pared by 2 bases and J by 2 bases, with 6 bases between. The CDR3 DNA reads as TGTGCCAGCAGTTTAAGCGTGACTAATGAAAAACTGTTTTTT. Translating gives CASSLSVTNEKLFF.

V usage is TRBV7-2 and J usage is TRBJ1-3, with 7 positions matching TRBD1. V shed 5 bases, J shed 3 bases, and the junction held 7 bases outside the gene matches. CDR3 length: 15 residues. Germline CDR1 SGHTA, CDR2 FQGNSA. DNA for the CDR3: TGTGCCAGCAGCCCGGACAGGACGATTGGAAACACCATATATTTT. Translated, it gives CASSPDRTIGNTIYF.

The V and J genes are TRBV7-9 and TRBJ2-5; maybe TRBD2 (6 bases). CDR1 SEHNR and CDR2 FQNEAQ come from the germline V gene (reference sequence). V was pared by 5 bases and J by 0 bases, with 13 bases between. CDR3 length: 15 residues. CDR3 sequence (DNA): TGTGCCAGCAGCCTTGGGACTGCCCACCAAGAGACCCAGTACTTC. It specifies CASSLGTAHQETQYF. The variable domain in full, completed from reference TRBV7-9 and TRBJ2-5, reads DTGVSQNPRHKITKRGQNVTFRCDPISEHNRLYWYRQTLGQGPEFLTYFQNEAQLEKSRLLSDRFSAERPKGSFSTLEIQRTEQGDSAMYLCASSLGTAHQETQYFGPGTRLLVL.

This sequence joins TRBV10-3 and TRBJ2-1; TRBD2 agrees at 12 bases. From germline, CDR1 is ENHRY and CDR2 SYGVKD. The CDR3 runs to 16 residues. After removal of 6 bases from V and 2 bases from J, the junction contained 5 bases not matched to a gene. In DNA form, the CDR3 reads TGTGCCATCAGAGATCTAGCGGGGGGGCCCTACAATGAGCAGTTCTTC. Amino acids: CAIRDLAGGPYNEQFF.

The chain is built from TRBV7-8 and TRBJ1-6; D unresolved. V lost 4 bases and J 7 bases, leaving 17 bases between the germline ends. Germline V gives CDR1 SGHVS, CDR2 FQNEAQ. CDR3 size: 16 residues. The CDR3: CASSSTASKRNSPLHF. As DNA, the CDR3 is TGTGCCAGCAGCTCCACTGCCTCGAAGAGGAATTCACCCCTCCACTTT.

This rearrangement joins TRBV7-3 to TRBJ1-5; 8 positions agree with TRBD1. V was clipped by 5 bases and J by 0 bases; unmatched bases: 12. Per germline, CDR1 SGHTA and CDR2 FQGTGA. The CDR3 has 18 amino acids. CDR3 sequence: CASSITGTGPNSNQPQHF. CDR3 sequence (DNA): TGTGCCAGCAGCATCACCGGGACAGGTCCAAATAGCAATCAGCCCCAGCATTTT.

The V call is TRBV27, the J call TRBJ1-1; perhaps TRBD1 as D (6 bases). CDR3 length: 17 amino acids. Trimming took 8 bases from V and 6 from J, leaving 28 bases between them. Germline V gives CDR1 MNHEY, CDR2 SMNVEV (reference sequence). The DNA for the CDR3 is TGTGCCAGCCGACGAGGGGGGGCGCGGGTGGTTTACCCTGAAGCTTTCTTT. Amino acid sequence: CASRRGGARVVYPEAFF.

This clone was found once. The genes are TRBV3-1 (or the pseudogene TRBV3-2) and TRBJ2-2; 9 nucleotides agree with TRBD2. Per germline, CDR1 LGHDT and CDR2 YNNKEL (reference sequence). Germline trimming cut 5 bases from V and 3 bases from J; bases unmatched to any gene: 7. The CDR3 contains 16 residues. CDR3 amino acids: CASSKTGTSYTGELFF. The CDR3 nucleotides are TGTGCCAGCAGCAAGACCGGGACTAGCTACACCGGGGAGCTGTTTTTT.

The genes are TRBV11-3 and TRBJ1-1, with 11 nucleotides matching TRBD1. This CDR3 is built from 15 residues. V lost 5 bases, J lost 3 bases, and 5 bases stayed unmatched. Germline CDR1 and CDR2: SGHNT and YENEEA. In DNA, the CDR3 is TGTGCCAGCAGCCCTGGACAGGGGGCGTACACTGAAGCTTTCTTT. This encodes CASSPGQGAYTEAFF.

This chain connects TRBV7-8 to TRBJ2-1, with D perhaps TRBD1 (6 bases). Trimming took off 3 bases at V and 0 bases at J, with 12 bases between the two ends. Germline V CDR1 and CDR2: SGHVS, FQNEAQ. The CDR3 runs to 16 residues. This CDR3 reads CASSFRGQSSYNEQFF. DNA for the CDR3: TGTGCCAGCAGCTTCCGAGGACAGAGCTCCTACAATGAGCAGTTCTTC.

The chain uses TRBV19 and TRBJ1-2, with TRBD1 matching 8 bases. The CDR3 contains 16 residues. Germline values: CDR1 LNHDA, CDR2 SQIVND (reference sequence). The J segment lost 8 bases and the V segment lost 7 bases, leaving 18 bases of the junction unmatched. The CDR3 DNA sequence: TGTGCCAGTACCCCTCGGCAGGGGGCGCGGGTTGGAGGCTACACCTTC. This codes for CASTPRQGARVGGYTF.

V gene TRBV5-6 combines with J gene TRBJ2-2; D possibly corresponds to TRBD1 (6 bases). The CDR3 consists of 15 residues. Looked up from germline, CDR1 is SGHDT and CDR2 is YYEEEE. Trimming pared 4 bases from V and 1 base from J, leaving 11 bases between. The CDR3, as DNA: TGTGCCAGCAGCACTTTGACAGGGAACACCGGGGAGCTGTTTTTT. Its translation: CASSTLTGNTGELFF.

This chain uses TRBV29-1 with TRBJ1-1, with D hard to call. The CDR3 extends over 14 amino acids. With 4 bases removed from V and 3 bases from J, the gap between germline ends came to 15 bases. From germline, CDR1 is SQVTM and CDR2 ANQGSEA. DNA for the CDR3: TGCAGCGTTGCCCGGTCGAGGGTTTACACTGAAGCTTTCTTT. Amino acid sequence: CSVARSRVYTEAFF. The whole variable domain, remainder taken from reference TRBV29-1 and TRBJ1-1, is SAVISQKPSRDICQRGTSLTIQCQVDSQVTMMFWYRQQPGQSLTLIATANQGSEATYESGFVIDKFPISRPNLTFSTLTVSNMSPEDSSIYLCSVARSRVYTEAFFGQGTRLTVV.

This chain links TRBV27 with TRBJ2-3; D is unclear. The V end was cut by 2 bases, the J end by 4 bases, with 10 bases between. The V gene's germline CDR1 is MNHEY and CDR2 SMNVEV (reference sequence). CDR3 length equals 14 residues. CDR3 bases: TGTGCCAGCAGTTTAACGGGTCTGGCAGATACGCAGTATTTT. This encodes CASSLTGLADTQYF.

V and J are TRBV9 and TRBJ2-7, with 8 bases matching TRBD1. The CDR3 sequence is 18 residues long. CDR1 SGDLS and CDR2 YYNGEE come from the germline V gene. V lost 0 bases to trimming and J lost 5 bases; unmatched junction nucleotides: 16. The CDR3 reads CASSVAPITGGRGHEQYF. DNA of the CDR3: TGTGCCAGCAGCGTAGCCCCCATCACAGGGGGGCGCGGCCACGAGCAGTACTTC. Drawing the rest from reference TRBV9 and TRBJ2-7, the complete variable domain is DSGVTQTPKHLITATGQRVTLRCSPRSGDLSVYWYQQSLDQGLQFLIQYYNGEERAKGNILERFSAQQFPDLHSELNLSSLELGDSALYFCASSVAPITGGRGHEQYFGPGTRLTVT.

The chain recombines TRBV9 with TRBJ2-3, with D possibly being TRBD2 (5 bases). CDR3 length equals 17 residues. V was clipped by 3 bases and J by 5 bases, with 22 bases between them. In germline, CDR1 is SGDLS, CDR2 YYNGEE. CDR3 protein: CASSASARWAGEDTQYF. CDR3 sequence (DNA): TGTGCCAGCAGCGCATCTGCCCGGTGGGCCGGGGAAGATACGCAGTATTTT.

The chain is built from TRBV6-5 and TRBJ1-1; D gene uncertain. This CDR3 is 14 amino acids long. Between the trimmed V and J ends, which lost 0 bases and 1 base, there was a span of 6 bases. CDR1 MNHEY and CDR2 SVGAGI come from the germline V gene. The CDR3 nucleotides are TGTGCCAGCAGTTACTCAGCGGCGAACACTGAAGCTTTCTTT. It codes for CASSYSAANTEAFF.

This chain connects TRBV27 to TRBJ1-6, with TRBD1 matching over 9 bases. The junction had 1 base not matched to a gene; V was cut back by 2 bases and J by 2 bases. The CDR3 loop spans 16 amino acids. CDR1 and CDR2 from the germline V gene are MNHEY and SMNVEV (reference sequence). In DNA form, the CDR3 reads TGTGCCAGCAGTTTAGGGACAGGGCCCTATAATTCACCCCTCCACTTT. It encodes CASSLGTGPYNSPLHF.

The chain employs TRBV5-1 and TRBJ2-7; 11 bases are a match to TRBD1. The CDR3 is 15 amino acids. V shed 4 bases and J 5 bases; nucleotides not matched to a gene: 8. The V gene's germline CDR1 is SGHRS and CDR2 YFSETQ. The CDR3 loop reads CASSPTDRGQNEQYF. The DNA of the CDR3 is TGCGCCAGCAGCCCCACGGACAGGGGGCAGAACGAGCAGTACTTC.